The present TCR beta chain was sequenced within a study of graft-versus-host responses after intestinal transplantation. About the study: Recipients underwent multivisceral, liver-intestinal, or isolated intestinal transplants.

Only in-frame clones appear in the TCRdb table, and some are missing; sequencing was by immunoSEQ multiplex PCR. The repertoire holds tens of thousands of clones, with around 92% as singletons. Points from the study as a whole: GvH clones were found in recipient marrow; some appeared first in ileum or blood.

This CDR3 is 13 amino acids long. Per the germline V gene, CDR1 is SGHRS and CDR2 is YFSETQ. Trimming removed 0 bases from V and 5 bases from J, with 8 bases in between. Comment on this clone: Its target is unknown.

The V and J genes are TRBV5-1 and TRBJ1-1; D gene ambiguous. This receptor was obtained from a human donor who received an intestinal transplant. Sequencing was performed on unstimulated CD8+ T cells sorted from spleen or lymph node cells, taken before intestinal transplant. The DNA of the CDR3 is TGCGCCAGCAGCTTGGAGGTGACAACTGAAGCTTTCTTT. Its translation: CASSLEVTTEAFF.